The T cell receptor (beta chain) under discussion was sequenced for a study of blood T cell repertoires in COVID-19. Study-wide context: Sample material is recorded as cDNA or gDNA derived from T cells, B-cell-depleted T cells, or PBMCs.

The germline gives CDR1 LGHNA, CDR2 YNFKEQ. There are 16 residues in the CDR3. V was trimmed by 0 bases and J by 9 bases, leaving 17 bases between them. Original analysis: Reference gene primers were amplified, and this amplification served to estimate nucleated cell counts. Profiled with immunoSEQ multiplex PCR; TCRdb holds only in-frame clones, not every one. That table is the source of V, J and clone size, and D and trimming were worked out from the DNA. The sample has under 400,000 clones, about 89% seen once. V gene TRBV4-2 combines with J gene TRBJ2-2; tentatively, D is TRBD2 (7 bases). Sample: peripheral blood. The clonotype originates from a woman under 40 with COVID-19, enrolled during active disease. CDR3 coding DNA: TGTGCCAGCAGCCAAGAGGGGGCGGGAGTCAGCAGGGAGCTGTTTTTT. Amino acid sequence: CASSQEGAGVSRELFF.